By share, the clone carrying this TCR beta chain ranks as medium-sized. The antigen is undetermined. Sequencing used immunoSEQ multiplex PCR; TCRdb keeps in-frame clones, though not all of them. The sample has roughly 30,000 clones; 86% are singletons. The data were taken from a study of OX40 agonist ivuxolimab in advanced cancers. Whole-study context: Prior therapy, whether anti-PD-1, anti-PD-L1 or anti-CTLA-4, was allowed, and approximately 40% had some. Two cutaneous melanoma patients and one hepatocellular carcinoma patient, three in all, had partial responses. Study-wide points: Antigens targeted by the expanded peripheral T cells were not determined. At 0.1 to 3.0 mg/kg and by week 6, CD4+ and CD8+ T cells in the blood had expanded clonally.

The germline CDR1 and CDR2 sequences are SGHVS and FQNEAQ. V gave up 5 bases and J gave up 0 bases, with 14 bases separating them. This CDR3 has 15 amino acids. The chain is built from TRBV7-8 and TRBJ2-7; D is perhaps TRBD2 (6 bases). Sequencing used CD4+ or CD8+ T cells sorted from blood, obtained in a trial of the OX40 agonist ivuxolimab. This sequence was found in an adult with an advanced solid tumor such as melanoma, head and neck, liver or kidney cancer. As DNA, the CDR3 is TGTGCCAGCAGCCCCTATAGCGGTACCTCCTACGAGCAGTACTTC. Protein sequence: CASSPYSGTSYEQYF. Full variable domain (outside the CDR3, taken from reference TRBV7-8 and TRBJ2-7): GAGVSQSPRYKVAKRGQDVALRCDPISGHVSLFWYQQALGQGPEFLTYFQNEAQLDKSGLPSDRFFAERPEGSVSTLKIQRTQQEDSAVYLCASSPYSGTSYEQYFGPGTRLTVT.